One and the same sample provided the 12 T cell receptor beta chains below, sequenced in a study of blood T cells in healthy people across ages. Through a sample-barcoded 5' primer and a J-beta primer mix, a second PCR was run for 7 to 11 cycles. MiXCR was run by TCRdb on the 5' RACE reads, yielding one entry per CDR3 protein. The sample yields over a million distinct CDR3 sequences, 59% seen once. What was sequenced was blood. The receptors derive from a man aged 18-30 years in good health.

Remarks on this clonotype: This may be a read error: a much more frequent sequence differs by one nucleotide. Without the conserved terminal phenylalanine or tryptophan, this CDR3 likely stems from a read error. The V gene is TRBV5-6, the J gene TRBJ2-1, with 7 bases matching TRBD2. J was trimmed by 5 bases and V by 4 bases; bases with no gene match: 6. CDR1 and CDR2 from the germline V gene are SGHDT and YYEEEE. This CDR3 contains 14 residues. The DNA for the CDR3 is TGTGCCAGCAGCAATGGGGGGGGAAACAATGAGCAGTTCGTC. Protein product: CASSNGGGNNEQFV.

In regard to this clonotype: Mismatch with germline at one junction end may stem from a read error. The chain joins TRBV12-3 or TRBV12-4 to TRBJ2-1, with 7 bases aligning to TRBD1. The CDR3 consists of 16 residues. CDR3 nucleotide sequence: TGTGCCAGCAGTTTGGGCAAGACAGGGATGGACAATGGGCAGTTCTTC. It yields the protein CASSLGKTGMDNGQFF.

This chain links TRBV7-2 with TRBJ2-7; 9 bases are a match to TRBD2. V shed 5 bases, J shed 5 bases, and the junction held 10 bases outside the gene matches. Germline V CDR1 and CDR2: SGHTA, FQGNSA. This CDR3 region has 15 residues. The CDR3 is CASSPSGTSYHEQYF. The DNA for the CDR3 is TGTGCCAGCAGCCCATCCGGGACTAGCTACCACGAGCAGTACTTC.

Only one count was recorded for this clonotype. The J gene is TRBJ2-1, the V gene TRBV11-2; D is possibly TRBD1 (6 bases). V lost 5 bases and J 4 bases, leaving 12 bases between the germline ends. Per the germline V gene, CDR1 is SGHAT and CDR2 is FQNNGV. The CDR3 totals 14 residues. CDR3 DNA: TGTGCCAGCAGCACATGGGACACTTACAATGAGCAGTTCTTC. It codes for CASSTWDTYNEQFF.

This clonotype was observed a single time. Relative to the germline gene, one junction end is altered; a read error may explain this. J is TRBJ2-1 and V is TRBV5-6; D gene unclear. The CDR3 runs to 13 residues. Germline CDR1 reads SGHDT; CDR2 reads YYEEEE. CDR3 loop: CVSSFISNNEQFF. The CDR3 region has the DNA TGTGTCAGCAGCTTTATCTCCAACAATGAGCAGTTCTTC.

V gene TRBV29-1 combines with J gene TRBJ2-1; TRBD1 or TRBD2 may be the D gene (7 bases each). Trimming took off 6 bases at V and 4 bases at J, with 16 bases between the two ends. The CDR3 totals 14 residues. CDR1 is SQVTM, CDR2 ANQGSEA, per germline. The CDR3 DNA reads as TGCAGCGTCAGCGGGACAGCGATGTACAATGAGCAGTTCTTC. Its translation is CSVSGTAMYNEQFF.

This sequence joins TRBV6-2 or TRBV6-3 and TRBJ2-7; possibly TRBD2 for D (5 bases). Germline V gene sequence: CDR1 MNHEY, CDR2 SVGEGT. V gave up 0 bases and J gave up 2 bases, with 11 bases separating them. The CDR3 runs to 15 residues. The CDR3 nucleotides are TGTGCCAGCAGTTACTCGACGGGGTACACCTACGAGCAGTACTTC. Protein sequence: CASSYSTGYTYEQYF.

J is TRBJ1-4 and V is TRBV19, with TRBD1 as a possible D gene (5 bases). This CDR3 has 15 residues. Germline V gene sequence: CDR1 LNHDA, CDR2 SQIVND (reference sequence). V lost 3 bases and J lost 8, with 16 bases in between. The CDR3 DNA sequence: TGTGCCAGTAGTATCCTGAATCCGGAGGGGGAAAAACTGTTTTTT. Amino acid sequence: CASSILNPEGEKLFF.

This clonotype was seen once. The chain uses TRBV20-1 and TRBJ1-2; maybe TRBD1 (5 bases). The CDR3 covers 15 residues. V lost 4 bases and J 3 bases, leaving 18 bases between the germline ends. Germline loops: CDR1 DFQATT, CDR2 SNEGSKA (reference sequence). The CDR3 is CSATHAQGVDYGYTF. DNA for the CDR3: TGCAGTGCTACCCACGCCCAGGGCGTCGACTATGGCTACACCTTC.

V is TRBV13 and J is TRBJ2-3, with 11 bases that match TRBD2. Germline values: CDR1 PRHDT, CDR2 FYEKMQ (reference sequence). V trimming: 5 bases; J trimming: 7 bases; junction bases outside the gene matches: 5. The CDR3 is 14 residues long. CDR3 bases: TGTGCCAGCAGCGCCGGGACTAGCGGCTATACGCAGTATTTT. Its translation: CASSAGTSGYTQYF.

V usage is TRBV28 and J usage is TRBJ1-4; TRBD1 is a possible D gene (5 bases). Trimming shortened V by 1 base and J by 10 bases, and 19 bases separated the two germline ends. CDR3 length: 16 residues. The V gene's germline CDR1 is MDHEN and CDR2 SYDVKM. The CDR3 protein is CASSLSPNSERGKLFF. CDR3 bases: TGTGCCAGCAGTTTATCTCCAAACAGCGAAAGGGGAAAACTGTTTTTT.

The CDR3 loop is CASSEGLAGGQSSYNEQFF. The CDR3 DNA reads TGTGCCAGCAGCGAGGGACTAGCGGGAGGGCAGAGCTCCTACAATGAGCAGTTCTTC. V is TRBV11-2 and J is TRBJ2-1; 16 bases map to TRBD2. Germline lookup yields CDR1 SGHAT and CDR2 FQNNGV. V trimming: 5 bases; J trimming: 0 bases; junction bases outside the gene matches: 7. The CDR3 extends over 19 amino acids.